This TCR beta chain was obtained from a study of blood T cell repertoires in COVID-19. Whole-study context: The United States, Italy and Spain supplied acute and convalescent COVID-19 samples. Sources were T cells, B-cell-depleted T cells, or PBMCs; the material itself was cDNA or gDNA.

V was cut by 3 bases and J by 3 bases, with 12 bases left in between. The CDR3 length is 14 residues. Germline loops: CDR1 ENHRY, CDR2 SYGVKD. Original processing methods: Estimated nucleated cell counts came from reference gene primer amplification. Clones were sequenced by immunoSEQ multiplex PCR, and TCRdb holds only the in-frame ones, with some missing. That table furnishes V, J and clone size, whereas the DNA furnished D and trimming. The repertoire holds 350,000 to 550,000 clones, with around 89% as singletons. This sequence joins TRBV10-3 and TRBJ2-7; a possible D gene is TRBD2 (5 bases). This receptor was taken from a woman in her twenties or thirties with acute or convalescent COVID-19. Sequencing input: peripheral blood. The CDR3 region is CAISDPGKYYEQYF. The CDR3 DNA follows: TGTGCCATCAGTGATCCCGGGAAATACTACGAGCAGTACTTC.